This T cell receptor (beta chain) was sequenced during a study of chemoradiotherapy in HPV16-positive cancers. Study in general: Candidate HPV-specific T-cell clones and common TCR motifs came from functional assays in a couple of HPV16-positive patients. Study-level findings and limits: Candidate HPV-specific clones and E7-related TCR motifs grew in tumor during treatment.

Over chemoradiotherapy, repertoires were sampled more than once. Germline V gene lookup returns CDR1 SGHTA and CDR2 FQGNSA. There are 18 residues in the CDR3. V trimming: 5 bases; J trimming: 2 bases; junction bases outside the gene matches: 11. Clones were sequenced by immunoSEQ multiplex PCR, and TCRdb holds only the in-frame ones, with some missing. Seen here are about 5,400 clones, 85% observed once, and the top ten hold 9.7%. For this clone: The antigen remains unidentified.

The J gene is TRBJ1-5, the V gene TRBV7-2; TRBD1 agrees at 11 bases. Specimen: tumor tissue, collected from a patient who underwent chemoradiotherapy. The source of this sequence is a human donor with HPV-associated anogenital cancer. The CDR3 loop is CASSPRDRGSYCNQPQHF. CDR3 in DNA: TGTGCCAGCAGCCCGAGGGACAGGGGGTCTTATTGCAATCAGCCCCAGCATTTT.